This T cell receptor beta chain originates from a study of CXCR3-negative and CXCR3-positive naive CD8 T cells (dated by TCRdb to about 2019). In the study overall: In total, about 135 million TRB reads were obtained, which works out to roughly 1.5 +/- 0.3 million reads per library. Diversity and physicochemical repertoire analyses covered about a dozen donors pooled from two independent experiments. TRBV-TRBJ cluster analysis included naive subsets from roughly 5 donors and memory cells from 3 donors.

Instrument on record: NextSeq 550. The Human TCR Profiling Kit (MiLaboratory) was used to make UMI-labeled 5' RACE TRB cDNA libraries. The full amount of extracted RNA was used for cDNA synthesis, and the full amount of resulting cDNA was used for PCR amplification. The libraries were made side by side, with each library going through the same number of PCR cycles. In the authors' own workflow: With a minimum of two reads required per UMI, MIGEC and MiXCR pulled out about 50,000 +/- 10,000 unique UMI-labeled TRB cDNA molecules from each library. Each library averaged around 40,000 +/- 10,000 functional in-frame TRB CDR3 nucleotide clonotypes without stop codons. Diversity metrics, including normalized Shannon-Wiener and Chao1, were computed in VDJtools after downsampling to 5000 UMI-labeled TRB molecules per sample. VDJtools was used to calculate clonotype-size-weighted physicochemical properties of the central five CDR3 residues, namely interaction energy, strength, volume and Kidera factor 4. Following reprocessing of the reads by TCRdb, the data hold one row per CDR3 protein sequence and no DNA is available. For this entry, the V and J calls and clone size follow TCRdb and not the study's own pipeline. Per the sample table, the count is 55,000 to 70,000 distinct CDR3 sequences. The ten top clones hold around 0.5% of the sample.

From its cysteine to its phenylalanine, the CDR3 spans 15 amino acids. No DNA is given. Overall study outcomes, separate from this receptor: CXCR3 expression partially decreased after cryopreservation, so most assays used freshly isolated PBMCs. Naive CXCR3-negative and CXCR3-positive cells from the same donor showed similar TRBV-TRBJ usage, whereas memory cells showed distinct patterns. Repertoire diversity was comparably high in both naive subsets but much lower in memory CD8+ T cells. Because surface CD5, which is linked to self-reactivity in mice, was comparable between the naive subsets, TCR interaction strength was also inferred from TRB CDR3 physicochemical properties. TRB CDR3s from CXCR3-positive naive cells showed higher hydrophobicity (lower Kidera factor 4), lower energy, and higher strength and volume indices than CXCR3-negative naive cells.

About this clonotype: The specificity of this receptor is unknown.

Each CD8+ T cell subset was flow-sorted in triplicate, with fewer than 350,000 cells per subset placed directly into RLT lysis buffer. Naive CD8+ T cells were defined stringently as CD45RO-CCR7+CD27+CD95- to exclude memory contaminants. Peripheral blood mononuclear cells were isolated from buffy coats using standard density gradient centrifugation. A FACSAria III was used to flow-sort naive CD8+ T cells into CXCR3-negative and CXCR3-positive populations. Total RNA was extracted from sorted cells using an RNeasy Mini Kit. Sequenced: naive CXCR3+ CD8+ T cells from blood. Sample cell subset or site, as interpreted from the label and publication: CD45RO-CCR7+CD27+CD95- naive CD8+ T cells expressing CXCR3 (TNR3+). The chain employs TRBV12-3 or TRBV12-4 and TRBJ2-1; TCRdb indicates TRBD2, and absent DNA this call remains unverified. This clonotype was obtained from a human donor in good health. Some clones in this sample may be carry-over from other donors' samples. The CDR3 reads CASKNVRGGIAEQFF.